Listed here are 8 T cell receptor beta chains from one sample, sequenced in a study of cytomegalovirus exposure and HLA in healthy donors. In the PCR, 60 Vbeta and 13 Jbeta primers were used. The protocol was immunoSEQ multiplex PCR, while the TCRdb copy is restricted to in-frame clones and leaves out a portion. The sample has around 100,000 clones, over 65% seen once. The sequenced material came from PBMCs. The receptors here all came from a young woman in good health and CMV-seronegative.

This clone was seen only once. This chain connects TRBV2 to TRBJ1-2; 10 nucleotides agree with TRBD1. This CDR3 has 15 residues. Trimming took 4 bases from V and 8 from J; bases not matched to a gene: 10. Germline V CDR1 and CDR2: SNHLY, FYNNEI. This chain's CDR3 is CASSVTGQGFRGYTF. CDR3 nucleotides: TGTGCCAGCAGTGTTACGGGACAGGGGTTCCGCGGCTACACCTTC.

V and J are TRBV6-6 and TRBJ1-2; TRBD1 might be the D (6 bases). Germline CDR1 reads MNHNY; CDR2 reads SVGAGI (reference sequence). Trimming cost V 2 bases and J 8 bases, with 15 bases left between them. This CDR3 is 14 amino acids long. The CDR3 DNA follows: TGTGCCAGCAGTTACCGGGGGGGCGCGGAGGGCTACACCTTC. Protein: CASSYRGGAEGYTF.

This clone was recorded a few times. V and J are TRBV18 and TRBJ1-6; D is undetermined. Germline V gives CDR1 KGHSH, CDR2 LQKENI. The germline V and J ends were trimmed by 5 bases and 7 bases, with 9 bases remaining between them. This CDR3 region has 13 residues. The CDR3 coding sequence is TGTGCCAGCTCAGAGGCCCTCAATTCACCCCTCCACTTT. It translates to CASSEALNSPLHF. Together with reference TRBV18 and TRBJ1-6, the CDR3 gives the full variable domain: NAGVMQNPRHLVRRRGQEARLRCSPMKGHSHVYWYRQLPEEGLKFMVYLQKENIIDESGMPKERFSAEFPKEGPSILRIQQVVRGDSAAYFCASSEALNSPLHFGNGTRLTVT.

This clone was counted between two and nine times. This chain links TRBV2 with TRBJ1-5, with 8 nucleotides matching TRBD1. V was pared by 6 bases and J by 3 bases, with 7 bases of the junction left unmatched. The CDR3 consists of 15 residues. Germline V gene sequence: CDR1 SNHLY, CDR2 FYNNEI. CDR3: CASSFTGGYNQPQHF. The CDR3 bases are TGTGCCAGCAGCTTTACAGGGGGGTACAATCAGCCCCAGCATTTT.

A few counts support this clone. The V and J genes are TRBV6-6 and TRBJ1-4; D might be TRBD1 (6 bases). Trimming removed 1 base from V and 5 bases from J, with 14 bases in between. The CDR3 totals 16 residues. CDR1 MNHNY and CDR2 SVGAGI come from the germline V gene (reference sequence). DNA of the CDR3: TGTGCCAGCAGTTACTATGGGGTCACAGGGAATGAAAAACTGTTTTTT. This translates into CASSYYGVTGNEKLFF.

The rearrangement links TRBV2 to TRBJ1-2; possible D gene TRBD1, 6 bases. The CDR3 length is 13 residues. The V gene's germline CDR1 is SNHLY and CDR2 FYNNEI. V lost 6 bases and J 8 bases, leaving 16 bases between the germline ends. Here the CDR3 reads CASRATGLPGYTF. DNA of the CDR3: TGTGCCAGCAGGGCCACAGGGTTACCGGGCTACACCTTC.

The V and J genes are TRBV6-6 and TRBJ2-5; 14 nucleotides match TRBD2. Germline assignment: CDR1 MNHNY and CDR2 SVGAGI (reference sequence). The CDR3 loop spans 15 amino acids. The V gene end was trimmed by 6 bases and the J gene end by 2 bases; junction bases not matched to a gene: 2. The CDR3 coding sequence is TGTGCCAGCAGCTGGACTAGCGGGGGGCAAGAGACCCAGTACTTC. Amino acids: CASSWTSGGQETQYF.

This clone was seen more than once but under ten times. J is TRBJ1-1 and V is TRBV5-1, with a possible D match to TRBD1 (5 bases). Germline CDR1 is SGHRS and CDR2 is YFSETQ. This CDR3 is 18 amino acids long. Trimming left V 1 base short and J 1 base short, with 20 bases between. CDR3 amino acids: CASSLRGQGVPTNTEAFF. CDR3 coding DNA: TGCGCCAGCAGCTTGCGAGGTCAGGGTGTGCCAACGAACACTGAAGCTTTCTTT.